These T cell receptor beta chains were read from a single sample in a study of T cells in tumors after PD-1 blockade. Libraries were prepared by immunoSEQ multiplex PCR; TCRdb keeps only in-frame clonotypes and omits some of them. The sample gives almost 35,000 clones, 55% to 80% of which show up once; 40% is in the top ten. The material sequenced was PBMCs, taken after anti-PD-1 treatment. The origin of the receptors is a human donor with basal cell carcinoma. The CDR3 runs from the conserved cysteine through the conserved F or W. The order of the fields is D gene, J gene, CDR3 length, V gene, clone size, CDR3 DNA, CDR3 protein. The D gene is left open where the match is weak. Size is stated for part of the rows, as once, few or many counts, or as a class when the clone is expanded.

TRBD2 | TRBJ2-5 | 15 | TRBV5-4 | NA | TGTGCCAGCAGCTCGGGACTAGCGGTATGGGAGACCCAGTACTTC | CASSSGLAVWETQYF
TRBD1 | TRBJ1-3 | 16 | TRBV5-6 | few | TGTGCCAGCAGCTTGGCCGGGACAGGGGAGGCGAACACCATATATTTT | CASSLAGTGEANTIYF
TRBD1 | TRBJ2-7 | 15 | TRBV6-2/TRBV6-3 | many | TGTGCCAGCAGTTCCTTGGGACAGGGAGCCAACGAGCAGTACTTC | CASSSLGQGANEQYF
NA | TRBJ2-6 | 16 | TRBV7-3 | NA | TGTGCCAGCAGCTTAACGCCTACCTCTGGGGCCAACGTCCTGACTTTC | CASSLTPTSGANVLTF
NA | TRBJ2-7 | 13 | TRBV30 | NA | TGTGCCTGGACAACTAGTTCTTCCTACGAGCAGTACTTC | CAWTTSSSYEQYF
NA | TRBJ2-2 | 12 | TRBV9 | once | TGTGCCAGCAGCGCGATCAGCGGAGAGCTGTTTTTT | CASSAISGELFF
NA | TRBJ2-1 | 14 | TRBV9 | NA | TGTGCCAGCAGCGGGGGGACGGGGTACAATGAGCAGTTCTTC | CASSGGTGYNEQFF
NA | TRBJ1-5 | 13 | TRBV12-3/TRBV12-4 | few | TGTGCCAGCAGTTTACGGGGGGATCAGCCCCAGCATTTT | CASSLRGDQPQHF
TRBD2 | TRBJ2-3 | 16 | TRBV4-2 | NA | TGTGCCAGCAGCCAAGATACGGGAGGGAACACAGATACGCAGTATTTT | CASSQDTGGNTDTQYF
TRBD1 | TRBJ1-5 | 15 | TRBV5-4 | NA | TGTGCCAGCAGCGGGGGACAGTTTAGCAATCAGCCCCAGCATTTT | CASSGGQFSNQPQHF
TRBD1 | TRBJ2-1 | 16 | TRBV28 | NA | TGTGCCAGCAGCCGCGGACAGGACCCGAGCTACAATGAGCAGTTCTTC | CASSRGQDPSYNEQFF
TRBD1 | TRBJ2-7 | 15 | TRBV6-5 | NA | TGTGCCAGCAGTTACTCAGGGCAGGGGGCGAACGAGCAGTACTTC | CASSYSGQGANEQYF
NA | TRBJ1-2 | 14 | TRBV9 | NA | TGTGCCAGCAGCGGAGAATCAGGGGACTATGGCTACACCTTC | CASSGESGDYGYTF
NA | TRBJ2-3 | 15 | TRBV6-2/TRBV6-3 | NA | TGTGCCAGCAGTCCCAATTGGGGTCCGGGAGATACGCAGTATTTT | CASSPNWGPGDTQYF
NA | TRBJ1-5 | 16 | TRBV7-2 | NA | TGTGCCAGCAGTTCCAATGGTAGGGGTCTTAATCAGCCCCAGCATTTT | CASSSNGRGLNQPQHF
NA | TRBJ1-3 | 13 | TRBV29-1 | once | TGCAGCGTTGAAGTAACCGGTTTCAACACCATATATTTT | CSVEVTGFNTIYF
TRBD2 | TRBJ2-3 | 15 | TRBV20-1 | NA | TGCAGTGCTAGTTATACTAGCGCCCCCACAGATACGCAGTATTTT | CSASYTSAPTDTQYF
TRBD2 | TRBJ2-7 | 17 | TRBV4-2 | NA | TGTGCCAGCAGCCAAGATGGCGGGGGGGCAGTCGGGTACGAGCAGTACTTC | CASSQDGGGAVGYEQYF
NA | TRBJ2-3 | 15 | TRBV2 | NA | TGTGCCAGCAGTCAACTAGCCAGCGGTGTCGATACGCAGTATTTT | CASSQLASGVDTQYF
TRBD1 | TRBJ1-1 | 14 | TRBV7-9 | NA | TGTGCCAGCAGCTTGAGGACAGGGTATACTGAAGCTTTCTTT | CASSLRTGYTEAFF
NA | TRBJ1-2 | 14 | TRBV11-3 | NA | TGTGCCAGCAGCCTGGGGTCCGAGAACTATGGCTACACCTTC | CASSLGSENYGYTF
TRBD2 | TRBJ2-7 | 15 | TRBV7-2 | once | TGTGCCAGCAGCTTAGGAACGGGAGGGAGCTACGAGCAGTACTTC | CASSLGTGGSYEQYF
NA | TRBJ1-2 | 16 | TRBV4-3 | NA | TGCGCCAGCAGCCGGGAAGTACTCCAACGGCGGGATGGCTACACCTTC | CASSREVLQRRDGYTF
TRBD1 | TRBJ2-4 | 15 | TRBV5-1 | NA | TGCGCCAGCAGCTTGGACGGGACAGGGGCTAACATTCAGTACTTC | CASSLDGTGANIQYF
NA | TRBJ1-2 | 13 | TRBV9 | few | TGTGCCAGCAGCGTAGGAGATAACTATGGCTACACCTTC | CASSVGDNYGYTF
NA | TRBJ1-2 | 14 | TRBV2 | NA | TGTGCCAGCAGTGAAGCGCGCGGGGGCACGGGCTACACCTTC | CASSEARGGTGYTF
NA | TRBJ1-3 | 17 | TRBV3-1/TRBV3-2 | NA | TGTGCCAGCAGCCGGGGTTTTTGGGGAAGCTCTGGAAACACCATATATTTT | CASSRGFWGSSGNTIYF
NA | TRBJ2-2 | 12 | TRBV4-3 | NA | TGCGCCAGCAGCCAAATCACCGGGGAGCTGTTTTTT | CASSQITGELFF
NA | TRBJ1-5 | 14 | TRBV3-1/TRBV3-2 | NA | TGTGCCAGCAGCCAGTCCAACCGATTCGAACCCCAGCATTTT | CASSQSNRFEPQHF
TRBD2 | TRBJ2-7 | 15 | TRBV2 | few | TGTGCCAGCAGTGCGGCGGGGGGGCCCTCCTACGAGCAGTACTTC | CASSAAGGPSYEQYF
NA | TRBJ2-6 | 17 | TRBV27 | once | TGTGCCAGCAGTTTAAGTCCCGGGACCTCTGGGGCCAACGTCCTGACTTTC | CASSLSPGTSGANVLTF
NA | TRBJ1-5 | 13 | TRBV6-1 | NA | TGTGCCAGCAGTTATCAATTAGGGCAGCCCCAGCATTTT | CASSYQLGQPQHF
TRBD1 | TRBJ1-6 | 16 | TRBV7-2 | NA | TGTGCCAGCAGCTCTCAACGGACAGGGCATAATTCACCCCTCCACTTT | CASSSQRTGHNSPLHF
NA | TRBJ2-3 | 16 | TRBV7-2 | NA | TGTGCCAGCAGCTTACGTGGGGGTTCGGGCACAGATACGCAGTATTTT | CASSLRGGSGTDTQYF
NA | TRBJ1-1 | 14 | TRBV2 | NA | TGTGCCAGCAGTGAAGGGGGGTCGATCACTGAAGCTTTCTTT | CASSEGGSITEAFF
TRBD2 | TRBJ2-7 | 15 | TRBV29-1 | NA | TGCAGCGTAACAATGGGACTAGCGCGAAACTACGAGCAGTACTTC | CSVTMGLARNYEQYF
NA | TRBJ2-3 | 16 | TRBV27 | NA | TGTGCCAGCAGTCCCCAGGACGGGGTTCCCACAGATACGCAGTATTTT | CASSPQDGVPTDTQYF
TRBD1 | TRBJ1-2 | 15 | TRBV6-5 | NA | TGTGCCGGATTTTCCCGGGACAGGGATGAGAGTGGCTACACCTTC | CAGFSRDRDESGYTF
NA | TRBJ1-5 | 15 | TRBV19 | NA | TGTGCCAGTAGTATAGAGAAGTGGAGCAGTCAGCCCCAGCATTTT | CASSIEKWSSQPQHF